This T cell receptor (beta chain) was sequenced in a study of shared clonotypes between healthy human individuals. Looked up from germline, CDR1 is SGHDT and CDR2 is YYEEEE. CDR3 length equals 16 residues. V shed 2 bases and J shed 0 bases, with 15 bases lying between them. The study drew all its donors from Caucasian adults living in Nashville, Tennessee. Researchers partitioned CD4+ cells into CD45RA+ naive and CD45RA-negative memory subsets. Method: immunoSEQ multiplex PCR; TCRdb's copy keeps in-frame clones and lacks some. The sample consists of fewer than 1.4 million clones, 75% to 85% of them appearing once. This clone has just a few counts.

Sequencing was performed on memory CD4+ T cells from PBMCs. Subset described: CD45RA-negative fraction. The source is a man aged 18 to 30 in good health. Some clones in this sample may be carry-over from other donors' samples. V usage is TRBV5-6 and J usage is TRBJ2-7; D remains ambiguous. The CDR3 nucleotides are TGTGCCAGCAGCTTTTATGGGCGAGGCCTCTCCTACGAGCAGTACTTC. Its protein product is CASSFYGRGLSYEQYF.